Following are 9 T cell receptor beta chains from one sample sequenced in a study of monozygotic twins with inflammatory bowel disease. TCRdb reprocessed the 5' RACE reads; each CDR3 protein has one entry and no DNA is given. This table holds some 200,000 distinct CDR3 sequences. The sequenced material came from blood. These receptors were collected from a human donor with ulcerative colitis or Crohn's disease, or a healthy co-twin of an affected twin (not recorded which).

The rearrangement uses TRBV9 and TRBJ2-5; TCRdb reports TRBD1, a call that lacks DNA to check it against. CDR3 length equals 16 residues. Per the germline V gene, CDR1 is SGDLS and CDR2 is YYNGEE. The CDR3 is CASSVDAGDFQETQYF.

This chain links TRBV29-1 with TRBJ1-1; with no DNA, the TCRdb D assignment of TRBD1 cannot be verified. CDR1 is SQVTM and CDR2 is ANQGSEA in the germline V gene. The CDR3 has 15 residues. The CDR3 reads CSVEDAGTSNTEAFF.

V is TRBV7-2 and J is TRBJ2-3. Germline-derived CDR1 and CDR2 are SGHTA and FQGNSA. The CDR3 consists of 14 residues. This chain's CDR3 is CASSLGRSTDTQYF.

V usage is TRBV11-2 and J usage is TRBJ1-1; TCRdb lists TRBD1, though no DNA is available to test this call. The CDR3 runs to 17 residues. The germline CDR1 and CDR2 sequences are SGHAT and FQNNGV. This CDR3 reads CASSSDRDSKDNTEAFF. Variable domain in full (rest from reference TRBV11-2 and TRBJ1-1): EAGVAQSPRYKIIEKRQSVAFWCNPISGHATLYWYQQILGQGPKLLIQFQNNGVVDDSQLPKDRFSAERLKGVDSTLKIQPAKLEDSAVYLCASSSDRDSKDNTEAFFGQGTRLTVV.

The CDR3 is CASSPRQVDTGELFF. The chain is built from TRBV18 and TRBJ2-2. The CDR3 contains 15 residues. Germline loops: CDR1 KGHSH, CDR2 LQKENI.

The chain links TRBV7-9 to TRBJ1-5; absent DNA, TCRdb's TRBD1 call cannot be checked. This CDR3 is built from 16 residues. Germline CDR1 SEHNR, CDR2 FQNEAQ (reference sequence). CDR3 residues: CASSLAAGYSNQPQHF. Together with reference TRBV7-9 and TRBJ1-5, the CDR3 gives the full variable domain: DTGVSQNPRHKITKRGQNVTFRCDPISEHNRLYWYRQTLGQGPEFLTYFQNEAQLEKSRLLSDRFSAERPKGSFSTLEIQRTEQGDSAMYLCASSLAAGYSNQPQHFGDGTRLSIL.

The chain employs TRBV7-2 and TRBJ2-3. Germline-derived CDR1 and CDR2 are SGHTA and FQGNSA. The CDR3 has 13 residues. Here the CDR3 reads CASSMYNTDTQYF.

The genes are TRBV25-1 and TRBJ1-1. CDR3 length: 13 amino acids. In germline, CDR1 is MGHDK, CDR2 SYGVNS. The CDR3 protein is CASPFRLNGRAFF. The full variable domain, in which reference TRBV25-1 and TRBJ1-1 provide the parts outside the CDR3, is EADIYQTPRYLVIGTGKKITLECSQTMGHDKMYWYQQDPGMELHLIHYSYGVNSTEKGDLSSESTVSRIRTEHFPLTLESARPSHTSQYLCASPFRLNGRAFFGQGTRLTVV.

This rearrangement joins TRBV28 to TRBJ2-7; without DNA, the TCRdb call of TRBD2 cannot be checked. Germline lookup yields CDR1 MDHEN and CDR2 SYDVKM. CDR3 length equals 13 residues. The CDR3 loop is CASSLSLLYEQNF.